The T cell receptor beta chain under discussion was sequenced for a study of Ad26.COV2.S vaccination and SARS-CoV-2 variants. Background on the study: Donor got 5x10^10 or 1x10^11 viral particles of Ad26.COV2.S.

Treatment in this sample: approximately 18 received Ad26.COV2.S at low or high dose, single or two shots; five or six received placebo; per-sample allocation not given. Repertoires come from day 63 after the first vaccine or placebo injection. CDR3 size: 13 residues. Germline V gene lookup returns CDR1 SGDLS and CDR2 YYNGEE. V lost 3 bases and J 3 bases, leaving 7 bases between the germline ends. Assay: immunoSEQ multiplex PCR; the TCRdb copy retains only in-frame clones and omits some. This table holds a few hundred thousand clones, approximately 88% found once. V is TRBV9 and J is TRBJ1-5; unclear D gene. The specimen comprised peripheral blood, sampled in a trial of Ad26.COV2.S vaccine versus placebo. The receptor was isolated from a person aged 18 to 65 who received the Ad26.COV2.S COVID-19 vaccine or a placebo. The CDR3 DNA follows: TGTGCCAGCAGCGCCTCAAACAATCAGCCCCAGCATTTT. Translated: CASSASNNQPQHF.